Below are 27 T cell receptor beta chains sequenced from a single sample in a study of OX40 agonist ivuxolimab in advanced cancers. The data were produced by immunoSEQ multiplex PCR, yet TCRdb's version contains in-frame clones alone and is incomplete. The table has about 38,000 clones, around 92% seen once. The sequencing used CD4+ or CD8+ T cells sorted from blood, collected in a trial of the OX40 agonist ivuxolimab. The source is an adult with an advanced solid tumor such as melanoma, head and neck, liver or kidney cancer.

The chain uses TRBV14 and TRBJ1-1; D is unresolved. Trimming left V 4 bases short and J 1 base short, with 7 bases between. This CDR3 is 13 amino acids long. CDR1 is SGHDN and CDR2 is FVKESK in the germline V gene. CDR3 bases: TGTGCCAGCAGCCCAATTAGGAACACTGAAGCTTTCTTT. This translates into CASSPIRNTEAFF.

The V gene is TRBV19, the J gene TRBJ2-1, with D maybe TRBD2 (5 bases). The V and J ends lost 7 bases and 10 bases respectively, with 14 bases between them. Germline-derived CDR1 and CDR2 are LNHDA and SQIVND (reference sequence). The CDR3 has 12 residues. CDR3 nucleotide sequence: TGTGCCAGTACTCGAGGGAACGCAGAGCAGTTCTTC. The encoded protein is CASTRGNAEQFF.

This clone is a singleton in its sample. V and J are TRBV27 and TRBJ1-2; TRBD1 is a possible D gene (5 bases). Germline CDR1 is MNHEY and CDR2 is SMNVEV (reference sequence). V was cut by 0 bases and J by 8 bases, with 10 bases left in between. The CDR3 spans 13 residues. Written as DNA, the CDR3 is TGTGCCAGCAGTTTATCGCAGGGCTACGGCTACACCTTC. Residues: CASSLSQGYGYTF.

The V call is TRBV28, the J call TRBJ1-4; 9 bases match TRBD1. Germline CDR1 reads MDHEN; CDR2 reads SYDVKM. This CDR3 is built from 21 residues. V gave up 6 bases and J gave up 5 bases; unmatched junction bases: 25. DNA of the CDR3: TGTGCCAGCAGGTTCCGACACGCAGTTCACAGGGGGCGAGGTAAGAATGAAAAACTGTTTTTT. As protein: CASRFRHAVHRGRGKNEKLFF.

The J gene is TRBJ1-1, the V gene TRBV5-6, with D maybe TRBD1 (5 bases). Trimming pared 5 bases from V and 6 bases from J, leaving 11 bases between. The CDR3 extends over 12 amino acids. Germline V CDR1 and CDR2: SGHDT, YYEEEE. The CDR3 loop reads CASSYPRAEAFF. The CDR3, as DNA: TGTGCCAGCAGTTATCCCAGGGCTGAAGCTTTCTTT.

The chain carries TRBV28 and TRBJ2-7; unclear D gene. The CDR3 sequence is 11 residues long. The germline V and J ends were trimmed by 6 bases and 3 bases, with 6 bases remaining between them. The germline gives CDR1 MDHEN, CDR2 SYDVKM. CDR3 sequence (DNA): TGTGCCAGCAGCCAAAACTACGAGCAGTACTTC. This gives the protein CASSQNYEQYF.

The chain carries TRBV6-5 and TRBJ1-2; maybe TRBD1 (5 bases). The V end lost 8 bases, the J end lost 7 bases, and 20 bases lay between the germline ends. Germline CDR1 and CDR2: MNHEY and SVGAGI. CDR3 length equals 14 residues. The CDR3: CASGHRRRPLGYTF. In nucleotides, the CDR3 is TGTGCCAGCGGCCACAGGAGACGCCCCCTTGGCTACACCTTC.

The chain recombines TRBV5-8 with TRBJ1-2; D call uncertain. Per the germline V gene, CDR1 is SGHTS and CDR2 is YDEGEE. V lost 1 base and J lost 2, with 12 bases in between. The CDR3 has 15 amino acids. The CDR3 protein is CASSLTPRGNYGYTF. The CDR3 DNA reads as TGTGCCAGCAGCTTGACCCCCAGAGGGAACTATGGCTACACCTTC.

The chain is built from TRBV2 and TRBJ1-2; 8 nucleotides agree with TRBD1. From germline, CDR1 is SNHLY and CDR2 FYNNEI. The CDR3 runs to 15 residues. J gave up 2 bases and V 7 bases, and 9 bases lay outside the gene matches. The DNA for the CDR3 is TGTGCCAGCACCTTCTTGGGACAGGAAAACTATGGCTACACCTTC. It specifies CASTFLGQENYGYTF.

This clone was detected once. The V call is TRBV6-5, the J call TRBJ1-5; 9 bases are a match to TRBD1. Unmatched junction bases numbered 4, after V lost 10 bases and J lost 3 bases. This CDR3 spans 13 amino acids. Germline V CDR1 and CDR2: MNHEY, SVGAGI. CDR3: CAIGTGYNQPQHF. For the CDR3, the DNA is TGTGCCATCGGGACAGGGTACAATCAGCCCCAGCATTTT.

The chain has TRBV5-1 and TRBJ2-5; the match to TRBD2 covers 15 bases. There are 18 residues in the CDR3. V shed 4 bases, J shed 4 bases, and the junction held 11 bases outside the gene matches. Germline V gives CDR1 SGHRS, CDR2 YFSETQ. CDR3 bases: TGCGCCAGCAGCACGGGACTAGCGGGAGGAGCCGGGGGAGAGACCCAGTACTTC. Translated: CASSTGLAGGAGGETQYF.

The V gene is TRBV2, the J gene TRBJ1-2; no reliable D call. Looked up from germline, CDR1 is SNHLY and CDR2 is FYNNEI. Trimming removed 2 bases from V and 0 bases from J, with 10 bases in between. The CDR3 is 15 residues long. CDR3 DNA sequence: TGTGCCAGCAGTGAATTGAAAGCAGCTAACTATGGCTACACCTTC. Translated, it gives CASSELKAANYGYTF.

V is TRBV11-2 and J is TRBJ2-7, with D maybe TRBD2 (6 bases). The V gene lost 4 bases and the J gene lost 3 bases, with 10 bases spanning the gap. Germline lookup yields CDR1 SGHAT and CDR2 FQNNGV. The CDR3 consists of 13 residues. The CDR3 sequence: CASSSGVHYEQYF. CDR3 in DNA: TGTGCCAGCAGCTCGGGGGTCCACTACGAGCAGTACTTC. The whole variable domain, filled in from reference TRBV11-2 and TRBJ2-7, reads EAGVAQSPRYKIIEKRQSVAFWCNPISGHATLYWYQQILGQGPKLLIQFQNNGVVDDSQLPKDRFSAERLKGVDSTLKIQPAKLEDSAVYLCASSSGVHYEQYFGPGTRLTVT.

The V gene is TRBV6-1, the J gene TRBJ1-1, with 8 bases fitting TRBD1. CDR3 length equals 13 residues. The germline gives CDR1 MNHNS, CDR2 SASEGT. V dropped 7 bases and J dropped 1; count of bases not matched to a gene: 2. The CDR3 region is CASTQGENTEAFF. The CDR3 region has the DNA TGTGCCAGCACACAGGGGGAGAACACTGAAGCTTTCTTT.

In this sample, this clone turned up once. The chain joins TRBV5-8 to TRBJ1-3, with D maybe TRBD1 (6 bases). Germline CDR1 reads SGHTS; CDR2 reads YDEGEE. The CDR3 spans 16 residues. Trimming stripped 4 bases from V and 3 bases from J, with 17 bases between. The CDR3: CASSTGQTSYGNTIYF. The CDR3, as DNA: TGTGCCAGCAGCACTGGACAGACCTCTTATGGAAACACCATATATTTT.

The J gene is TRBJ1-5, the V gene TRBV27; D remains ambiguous. The CDR3 contains 13 residues. The V gene lost 6 bases and the J gene lost 5 bases, with 11 bases spanning the gap. Germline CDR1 MNHEY, CDR2 SMNVEV (reference sequence). The CDR3 loop reads CASRGDTYQPQHF. The CDR3 DNA sequence: TGTGCCAGCAGAGGAGATACCTATCAGCCCCAGCATTTT.

CDR3 nucleotides: TGTGCCAGCAGTTACGCAGGGGGCACTGAAGCTTTCTTT. This sequence encodes CASSYAGGTEAFF. The chain joins TRBV6-5 to TRBJ1-1, with 7 bases that match TRBD1. V was clipped by 2 bases and J by 4 bases; unmatched bases: 1. Germline V gene data show CDR1 as MNHEY and CDR2 as SVGAGI. CDR3 length: 13 amino acids.

This chain uses TRBV2 with TRBJ2-5; D gene ambiguous. CDR3 size: 13 residues. The germline V and J ends were trimmed by 6 bases and 2 bases, with 10 bases remaining between them. The germline V gene has CDR1 SNHLY and CDR2 FYNNEI. CDR3 in DNA: TGTGCCAGCAGCCGATATTCACAAGAGACCCAGTACTTC. Its translation is CASSRYSQETQYF.

The chain employs TRBV5-4 and TRBJ2-7; a weak D match, TRBD1 (5 bases). The CDR3 extends over 14 amino acids. The V end was cut by 1 base, the J end by 2 bases, with 10 bases between. CDR1 and CDR2 from the germline V gene are SGHNT and YYREEE (reference sequence). The CDR3 DNA follows: TGTGCCAGCAGCTTGACAGGTCGGACCTACGAGCAGTACTTC. Amino acid sequence: CASSLTGRTYEQYF.

The gene calls are TRBV4-3 and TRBJ2-1; possibly TRBD2 for D (5 bases). Germline V gene data show CDR1 as LGHNA and CDR2 as YSLEER. This CDR3 comprises 16 residues. V lost 0 bases and J 6 bases, leaving 15 bases between the germline ends. The CDR3 DNA reads as TGCGCCAGCAGCCAAGATAGAGGTGAAGGGAGCAATGAGCAGTTCTTC. This gives the protein CASSQDRGEGSNEQFF.

V gene TRBV7-9 combines with J gene TRBJ2-3, with 7 nucleotides matching TRBD2. Germline-derived CDR1 and CDR2 are SEHNR and FQNEAQ (reference sequence). The CDR3 is 15 amino acids. V lost 4 bases to trimming and J lost 0 bases; unmatched junction nucleotides: 4. CDR3 DNA sequence: TGTGCCAGCAGCTCCGATAGCGGGAGCACAGATACGCAGTATTTT. It yields the protein CASSSDSGSTDTQYF.

The rearrangement links TRBV6-6 to TRBJ2-4; unclear D gene. Germline values: CDR1 MNHNY, CDR2 SVGAGI (reference sequence). The CDR3 extends over 13 amino acids. The V and J ends lost 2 bases and 0 bases respectively, with 2 bases between them. The CDR3: CASSYGAKNIQYF. CDR3 in DNA: TGTGCCAGCAGTTACGGAGCCAAAAACATTCAGTACTTC.

The J gene is TRBJ2-7, the V gene TRBV27, with D possibly called TRBD1 or TRBD2 (5 bases each). Trimming removed 5 bases at V and 3 bases at J, with 11 bases between. CDR3 size: 13 residues. The V gene's germline CDR1 is MNHEY and CDR2 SMNVEV (reference sequence). For the CDR3, the DNA is TGTGCCAGCAGTCTCCAGAGGGGCTACGAGCAGTACTTC. Translation: CASSLQRGYEQYF.

V and J are TRBV14 and TRBJ2-3; 16 bases fit TRBD2. The length of the CDR3 is 19 residues. V lost 4 bases and J lost 3; bases outside the gene matches: 10. The germline CDR1 and CDR2 sequences are SGHDN and FVKESK. DNA for the CDR3: TGTGCCAGCAGCCTGGGACTAGCGGGAGGGATTGAGAAAACAGATACGCAGTATTTT. Translation gives CASSLGLAGGIEKTDTQYF.

The rearrangement joins TRBV28 to TRBJ1-1, with TRBD1 identical over 8 bases. Germline loops: CDR1 MDHEN, CDR2 SYDVKM. This CDR3 has 15 amino acids. Trimming at V came to 4 bases and at J to 4 bases, leaving 8 bases not matched to a gene. CDR3 in amino acids: CASSSAYRGSTEAFF. CDR3 DNA sequence: TGTGCCAGCAGTTCCGCTTACAGGGGGTCCACTGAAGCTTTCTTT.

The chain carries TRBV19 and TRBJ1-6; D is ambiguous. CDR1 LNHDA and CDR2 SQIVND come from the germline V gene (reference sequence). V gave up 4 bases and J gave up 4 bases, with 8 bases separating them. The CDR3 runs 14 residues. CDR3 in DNA: TGTGCCAGTAGTAGGGGAGATTATAATTCACCCCTCCACTTT. Its protein product is CASSRGDYNSPLHF.

CDR3 DNA sequence: TGTGCCAGCAGTTTAAACGCCTTTACACACTCTAACTATGGCTACACCTTC. This codes for CASSLNAFTHSNYGYTF. The rearrangement joins TRBV27 to TRBJ1-2; D is undetermined. The CDR3 is 17 residues long. Germline V gives CDR1 MNHEY, CDR2 SMNVEV (reference sequence). The V gene lost 2 bases and the J gene lost 0 bases, with 16 bases spanning the gap.